The 17 T cell receptor beta chains reported below all come from one sample, sequenced in a study of radiotherapy plus CTLA-4 blockade in lung cancer. This table comes from immunoSEQ multiplex PCR, and its TCRdb copy is limited to in-frame clones, with some not included. The sample includes about 110,000 clones, 81% of them seen just once. Material: peripheral blood, obtained from a patient treated with radiotherapy plus ipilimumab. These receptors all stem from a human donor with non-small cell lung cancer that progressed on radiotherapy plus ipilimumab. Some clones in this sample may be carry-over from other donors' samples.

As DNA, the CDR3 is TGTGCCAGCTCACCACCAGGCAGGCTTAAGGATGAGCAGTTCTTC. Its translation is CASSPPGRLKDEQFF. V gene TRBV18 combines with J gene TRBJ2-1; unclear D gene. Trimming shortened V by 0 bases and J by 8 bases, and 14 bases separated the two germline ends. The V gene's germline CDR1 is KGHSH and CDR2 LQKENI. The CDR3 spans 15 residues.

The chain joins TRBV7-9 to TRBJ1-4, with D possibly matching TRBD1 (5 bases). Germline V gene data show CDR1 as SEHNR and CDR2 as FQNEAQ (reference sequence). The length of the CDR3 is 18 residues. With 3 bases removed from V and 0 bases from J, the gap between germline ends came to 17 bases. CDR3 loop: CASSLVRQFNTTNEKLFF. DNA of the CDR3: TGTGCCAGCAGCTTGGTTCGACAGTTTAATACAACTAATGAAAAACTGTTTTTT.

The rearrangement uses TRBV2 and TRBJ2-1, with TRBD2 identical over 10 bases. This CDR3 is 14 amino acids long. Germline-derived CDR1 and CDR2 are SNHLY and FYNNEI. V lost 7 bases, J lost 6 bases, and 6 bases stayed unmatched. The CDR3 is CASTKRGGPNEQFF. The CDR3 nucleotides read TGTGCCAGCACGAAGCGGGGGGGCCCCAATGAGCAGTTCTTC.

The table lists this clone with a count of one. The chain employs TRBV7-6 and TRBJ1-3; the match to TRBD1 covers 9 bases. The CDR3 is made up of 17 amino acids. Per germline, CDR1 SGHVS and CDR2 FNYEAQ. V lost 5 bases, J lost 0 bases, and 8 bases stayed unmatched. CDR3 coding DNA: TGTGCCAGCAGCCTCCGGGACAGGGCTTCCTCTGGAAACACCATATATTTT. Amino acids: CASSLRDRASSGNTIYF.

The chain links TRBV7-3 to TRBJ2-5; TRBD2 might be the D (7 bases). Per the germline V gene, CDR1 is SGHTA and CDR2 is FQGTGA. V shed 3 bases and J shed 1 base, with 9 bases lying between them. The CDR3 consists of 14 residues. The CDR3 sequence is CASSLAGAQETQYF. DNA of the CDR3: TGTGCCAGCAGCTTGGCGGGGGCCCAAGAGACCCAGTACTTC.

The V gene is TRBV7-9, the J gene TRBJ1-2; 12 bases are a match to TRBD1. The CDR3 is 15 residues long. J lost 7 bases, V lost 4 bases, and 7 bases had no gene match. Per the germline V gene, CDR1 is SEHNR and CDR2 is FQNEAQ (reference sequence). DNA for the CDR3: TGTGCCAGCAGCTACGGGACAGGGGGCTTCTCTGGCTACACCTTC. Amino acid sequence: CASSYGTGGFSGYTF.

V gene TRBV30 combines with J gene TRBJ2-7; 7 nucleotides align to TRBD1. CDR1 and CDR2 (germline): GTSNPN, SVGIG (reference sequence). After removal of 1 base from V and 7 bases from J, the junction contained 1 base not matched to a gene. The CDR3 runs 11 residues. Here the CDR3 reads CAWSEQGEQYF. As DNA, the CDR3 is TGTGCCTGGAGTGAACAGGGGGAGCAGTACTTC.

The chain recombines TRBV5-4 with TRBJ2-3, with no clear D. With 0 bases removed from V and 2 bases from J, the gap between germline ends came to 7 bases. Germline loops: CDR1 SGHNT, CDR2 YYREEE (reference sequence). This CDR3 spans 14 amino acids. CDR3 in amino acids: CASSLDSATDTQYF. The CDR3 DNA is TGTGCCAGCAGCTTGGACTCAGCCACAGATACGCAGTATTTT.

The chain employs TRBV5-4 and TRBJ2-4; weak D call: TRBD1 (6 bases). CDR1 and CDR2 (germline): SGHNT, YYREEE (reference sequence). Trimming removed 4 bases at V and 7 bases at J, with 15 bases between. This CDR3 has 14 amino acids. Written as DNA, the CDR3 is TGTGCCAGCAGCCTTGACAGGTCTCCTAACATTCAGTACTTC. Its protein product is CASSLDRSPNIQYF. Looking up the rest from reference TRBV5-4 and TRBJ2-4 gives the full variable domain: ETGVTQSPTHLIKTRGQQVTLRCSSQSGHNTVSWYQQALGQGPQFIFQYYREEENGRGNFPPRFSGLQFPNYSSELNVNALELDDSALYLCASSLDRSPNIQYFGAGTRLSVL.

Only one count was recorded for this clone. The rearrangement uses TRBV7-2 and TRBJ1-2; TRBD1 matches 9 bases. The germline V gene encodes CDR1 SGHTA and CDR2 FQGNSA. J lost 4 bases, V lost 5 bases, and 2 bases had no gene match. The CDR3 runs to 13 residues. The CDR3 DNA reads TGTGCCAGCAGCGCGGGACAGGGCTATGGCTACACCTTC. Translated, it gives CASSAGQGYGYTF.

This rearrangement joins TRBV5-1 to TRBJ2-7; TRBD2 matches 7 bases. From germline, CDR1 is SGHRS and CDR2 YFSETQ. The CDR3 loop spans 15 amino acids. J lost 2 bases, V lost 4 bases, and 9 bases had no gene match. The CDR3 nucleotides are TGCGCCAGCAGCCCACGCGAGCGGGGACCCTACGAGCAGTACTTC. Amino acid sequence: CASSPRERGPYEQYF.

This chain joins TRBV2 and TRBJ2-3, with 8 bases matching TRBD2. This CDR3 has 15 residues. Germline V gene data show CDR1 as SNHLY and CDR2 as FYNNEI. Germline trimming cut 3 bases from V and 0 bases from J; bases unmatched to any gene: 2. CDR3 nucleotides: TGTGCCAGCAGTGAGGTAGCGGGGAGCACAGATACGCAGTATTTT. This codes for CASSEVAGSTDTQYF.

In this sample, this clone turned up once. This chain links TRBV18 with TRBJ2-1; D possibly uses TRBD1 or TRBD2 (6 bases each). The CDR3 is 15 residues long. Germline CDR1 and CDR2: KGHSH and LQKENI. Trimming took 4 bases from V and 1 from J, leaving 11 bases between them. The chain's CDR3 is CASSLGAGSYNEQFF. The CDR3, as DNA: TGTGCCAGCTCACTGGGGGCGGGGTCCTACAATGAGCAGTTCTTC. Together with reference TRBV18 and TRBJ2-1, the CDR3 gives the full variable domain: NAGVMQNPRHLVRRRGQEARLRCSPMKGHSHVYWYRQLPEEGLKFMVYLQKENIIDESGMPKERFSAEFPKEGPSILRIQQVVRGDSAAYFCASSLGAGSYNEQFFGPGTRLTVL.

This clone was seen more than once but under ten times. This chain uses TRBV28 with TRBJ2-7; 7 bases map to TRBD1. Trimming cost V 7 bases and J 2 bases; bases outside gene matches: 5. This CDR3 comprises 13 residues. Germline V gene lookup returns CDR1 MDHEN and CDR2 SYDVKM. The CDR3 loop reads CASMRTGTYEQYF. As DNA, the CDR3 is TGTGCCAGCATGCGGACAGGAACCTACGAGCAGTACTTC.

The chain combines TRBV12-5 with TRBJ1-1, with a weak D call TRBD1 (5 bases). The germline V gene encodes CDR1 LGHNT and CDR2 FRNRAP. V was shortened by 7 bases and J by 0 bases, with 12 bases between the two germline ends. The CDR3 loop spans 14 amino acids. DNA of the CDR3: TGTGCTAGTGCCAGGGATTTCCTGAACACTGAAGCTTTCTTT. This encodes CASARDFLNTEAFF.

The chain uses TRBV29-1 and TRBJ1-2, with D tentatively TRBD1 (5 bases). The CDR3 has 13 amino acids. V lost 4 bases and J 1 base, leaving 10 bases between the germline ends. The germline CDR1 and CDR2 sequences are SQVTM and ANQGSEA. DNA for the CDR3: TGCAGCGTTGGGTCAGGGAATAACTATGGCTACACCTTC. Residues: CSVGSGNNYGYTF.

The rearrangement joins TRBV6-1 to TRBJ1-6, with 11 bases aligning to TRBD1. The CDR3 contains 15 residues. The trim removed 7 bases at V and 7 bases at J, leaving 6 bases unmatched. Per germline, CDR1 MNHNS and CDR2 SASEGT. This chain's CDR3 is CASKGQGVSNSPLHF. CDR3 coding DNA: TGTGCCAGCAAGGGACAGGGGGTATCGAATTCACCCCTCCACTTT.